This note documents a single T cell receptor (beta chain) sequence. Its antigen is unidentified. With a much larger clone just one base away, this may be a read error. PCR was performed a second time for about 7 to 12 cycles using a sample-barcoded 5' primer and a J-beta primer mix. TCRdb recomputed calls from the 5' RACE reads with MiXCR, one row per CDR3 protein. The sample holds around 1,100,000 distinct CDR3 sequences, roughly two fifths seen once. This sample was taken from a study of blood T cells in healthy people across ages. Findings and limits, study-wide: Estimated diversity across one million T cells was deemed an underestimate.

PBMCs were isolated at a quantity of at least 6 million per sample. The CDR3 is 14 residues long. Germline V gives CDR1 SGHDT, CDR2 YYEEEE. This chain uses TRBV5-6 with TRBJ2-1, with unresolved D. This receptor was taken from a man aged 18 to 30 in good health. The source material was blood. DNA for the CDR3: TGTGCCAGCAGCGTTCAAGGACCTTACAATGAGCAGCTCTTC. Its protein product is CASSVQGPYNEQLF.